Sequencing of this T cell receptor beta chain was carried out in a study of OX40 agonist ivuxolimab in advanced cancers. Study at large: It was permissible to have had prior anti-PD-1, anti-PD-L1 or anti-CTLA-4 therapy, and around 41% had some. Three patients had partial responses: one hepatocellular carcinoma, two cutaneous melanoma.

Using immunoSEQ multiplex PCR, the repertoire was profiled, and TCRdb retains in-frame clones only, with some absent. The table shows tens of thousands of clones, with less than 90% occurring only once. Germline values: CDR1 SGDLS, CDR2 YYNGEE. The ends lost 4 bases at V and 7 bases at J; junction bases unmatched: 13. The CDR3 has 17 residues. This clone came up a few times. The V gene is TRBV9, the J gene TRBJ2-1; 11 bases align to TRBD2. The material was CD4+ or CD8+ T cells sorted from blood, obtained in a trial of the OX40 agonist ivuxolimab. This TCR derives from an adult with an advanced solid tumor such as melanoma, head and neck, liver or kidney cancer. The CDR3 is CASSNRPLAGGFNEQFF. CDR3 DNA sequence: TGTGCCAGCAGCAATAGGCCTCTAGCGGGAGGTTTTAATGAGCAGTTCTTC. The whole variable domain, remainder taken from reference TRBV9 and TRBJ2-1, is DSGVTQTPKHLITATGQRVTLRCSPRSGDLSVYWYQQSLDQGLQFLIQYYNGEERAKGNILERFSAQQFPDLHSELNLSSLELGDSALYFCASSNRPLAGGFNEQFFGPGTRLTVL.